What follows describes a single TCR beta chain. What it binds is unknown. The data belong to a study of Tregs in tolerant kidney transplant recipients. General observations from the study: Biological reproducibility was not directly addressed in this study. Changing PCR primers prevented nucleotide comparison between some patients' samples. Tolerant patients' donor-specific Tregs expanded beyond overall Tregs, suggesting antigen-driven growth. Validation in larger populations is needed because few patients were studied.

V lost 5 bases and J lost 2, with 12 bases in between. The CDR3 runs to 15 residues. Per germline, CDR1 LNHDA and CDR2 SQIVND (reference sequence). Some clones are missing from TCRdb's copy, which holds only in-frame ones; the method was immunoSEQ multiplex PCR. The sample has about 100,000 clones; 93% are singletons. The nonmyeloablative bone marrow transplants came from related graft donors, with transient mixed chimerism. This receptor was identified in a human patient who received a combined kidney and bone marrow transplant. Certain T cells may be donor cells from the graft. J is TRBJ2-2 and V is TRBV19; D not certain. The specimen comprised CD4+ T cells from blood (PBMCs), sampled 12 months after the transplant. CDR3 sequence: CASSLSAPNTGELFF. The DNA for the CDR3 is TGTGCCAGTAGTCTATCCGCACCTAACACCGGGGAGCTGTTTTTT.